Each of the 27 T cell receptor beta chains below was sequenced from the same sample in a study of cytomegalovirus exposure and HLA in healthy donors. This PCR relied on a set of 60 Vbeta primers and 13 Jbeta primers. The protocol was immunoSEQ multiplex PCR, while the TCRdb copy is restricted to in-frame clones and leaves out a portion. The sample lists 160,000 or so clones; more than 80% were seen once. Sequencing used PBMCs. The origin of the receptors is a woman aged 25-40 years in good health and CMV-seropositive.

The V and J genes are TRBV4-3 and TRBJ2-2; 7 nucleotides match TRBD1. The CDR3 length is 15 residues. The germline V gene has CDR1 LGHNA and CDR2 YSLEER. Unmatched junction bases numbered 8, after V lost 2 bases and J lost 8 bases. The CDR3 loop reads CASSQLDRETGELFF. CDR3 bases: TGCGCCAGCAGCCAACTCGACAGGGAGACAGGGGAGCTGTTTTTT.

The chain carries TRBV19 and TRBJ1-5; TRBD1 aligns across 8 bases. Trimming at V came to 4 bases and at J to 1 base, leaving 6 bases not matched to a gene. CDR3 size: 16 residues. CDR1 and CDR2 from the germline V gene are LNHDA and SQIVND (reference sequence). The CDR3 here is CASSTTGALSNQPQHF. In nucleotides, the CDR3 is TGTGCCAGTAGTACGACAGGGGCCCTAAGCAATCAGCCCCAGCATTTT.

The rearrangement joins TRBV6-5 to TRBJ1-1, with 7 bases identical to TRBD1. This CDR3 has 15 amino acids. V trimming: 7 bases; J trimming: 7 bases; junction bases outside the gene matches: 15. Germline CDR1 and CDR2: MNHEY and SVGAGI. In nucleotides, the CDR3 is TGTGCCAGCACTTCACGCCCGGGACAGACAAATGAAGCTTTCTTT. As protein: CASTSRPGQTNEAFF.

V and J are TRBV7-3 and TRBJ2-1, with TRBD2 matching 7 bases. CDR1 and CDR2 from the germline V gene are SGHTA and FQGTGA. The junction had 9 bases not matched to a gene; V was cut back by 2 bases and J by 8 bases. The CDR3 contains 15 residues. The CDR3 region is CASSLVGGGVDEQFF. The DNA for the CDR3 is TGTGCCAGCAGCTTAGTTGGCGGGGGTGTCGATGAGCAGTTCTTC.

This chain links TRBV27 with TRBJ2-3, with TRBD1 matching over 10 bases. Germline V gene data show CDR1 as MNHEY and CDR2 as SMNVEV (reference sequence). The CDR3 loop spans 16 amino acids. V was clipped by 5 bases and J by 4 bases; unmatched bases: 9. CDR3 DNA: TGTGCCAGCAGTCGGGGGGGACAGGGGTTCGCAGATACGCAGTATTTT. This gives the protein CASSRGGQGFADTQYF.

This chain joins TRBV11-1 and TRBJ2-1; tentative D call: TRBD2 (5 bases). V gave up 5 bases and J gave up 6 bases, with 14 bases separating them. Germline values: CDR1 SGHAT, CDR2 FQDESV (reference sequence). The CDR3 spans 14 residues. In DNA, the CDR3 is TGTGCCAGCAGCCCGCCGGGGTCTTTCAATGAGCAGTTCTTC. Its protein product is CASSPPGSFNEQFF.

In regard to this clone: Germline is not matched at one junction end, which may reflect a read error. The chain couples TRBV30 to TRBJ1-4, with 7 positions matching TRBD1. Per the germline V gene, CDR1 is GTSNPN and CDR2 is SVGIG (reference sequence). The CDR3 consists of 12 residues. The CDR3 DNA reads TGTGCCTGGAGTCTGACGGGGGACAGTCTTCTCTTT. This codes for CAWSLTGDSLLF.

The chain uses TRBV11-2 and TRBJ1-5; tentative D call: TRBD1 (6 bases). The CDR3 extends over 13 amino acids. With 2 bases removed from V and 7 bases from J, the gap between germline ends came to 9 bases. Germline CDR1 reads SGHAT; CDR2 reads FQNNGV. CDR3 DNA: TGTGCCAGCAGCTTACCAGGGGAACAGCCCCAGCATTTT. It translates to CASSLPGEQPQHF.

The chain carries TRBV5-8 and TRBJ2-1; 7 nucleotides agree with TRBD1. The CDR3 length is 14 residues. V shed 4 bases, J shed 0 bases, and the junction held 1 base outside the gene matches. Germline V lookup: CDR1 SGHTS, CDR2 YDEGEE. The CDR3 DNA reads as TGTGCCAGCAGCGGGACAGCCTCCTACAATGAGCAGTTCTTC. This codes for CASSGTASYNEQFF.

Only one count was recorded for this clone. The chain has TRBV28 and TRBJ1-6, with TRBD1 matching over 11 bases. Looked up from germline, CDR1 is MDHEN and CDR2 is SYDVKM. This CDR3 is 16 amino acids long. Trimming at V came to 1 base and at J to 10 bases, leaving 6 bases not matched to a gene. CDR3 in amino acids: CASSLLAGQGGSPLHF. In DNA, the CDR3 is TGTGCCAGCAGTTTATTAGCGGGACAGGGGGGCTCACCCCTCCACTTT. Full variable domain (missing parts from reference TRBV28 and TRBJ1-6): DVKVTQSSRYLVKRTGEKVFLECVQDMDHENMFWYRQDPGLGLRLIYFSYDVKMKEKGDIPEGYSVSREKKERFSLILESASTNQTSMYLCASSLLAGQGGSPLHFGNGTRLTVT.

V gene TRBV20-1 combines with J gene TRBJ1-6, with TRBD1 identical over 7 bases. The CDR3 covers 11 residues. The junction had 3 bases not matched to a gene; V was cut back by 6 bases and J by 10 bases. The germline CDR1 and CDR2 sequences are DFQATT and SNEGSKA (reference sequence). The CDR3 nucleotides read TGCAGTGCAAAACAGGGGTCACCCCTCCACTTT. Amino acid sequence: CSAKQGSPLHF.

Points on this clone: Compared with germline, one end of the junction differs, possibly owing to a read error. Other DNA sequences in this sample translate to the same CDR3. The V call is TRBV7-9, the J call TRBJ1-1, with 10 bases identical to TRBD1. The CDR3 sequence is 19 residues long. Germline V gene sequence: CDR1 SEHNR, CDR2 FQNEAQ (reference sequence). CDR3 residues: CASSLGQGRPASSDTEAFF. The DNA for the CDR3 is TGCGCCAGCAGCCTGGGACAGGGGCGTCCGGCATCGTCGGACACTGAAGCTTTCTTT.

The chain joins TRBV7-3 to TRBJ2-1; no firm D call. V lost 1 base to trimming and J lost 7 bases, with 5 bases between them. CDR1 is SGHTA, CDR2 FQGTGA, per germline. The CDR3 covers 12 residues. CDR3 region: CASSLNRNEQFF. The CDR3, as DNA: TGTGCCAGCAGCTTAAATCGTAATGAGCAGTTCTTC. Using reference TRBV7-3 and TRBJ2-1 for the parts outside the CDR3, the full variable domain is GAGVSQTPSNKVTEKGKYVELRCDPISGHTALYWYRQSLGQGPEFLIYFQGTGAADDSGLPNDRFFAVRPEGSVSTLKIQRTERGDSAVYLCASSLNRNEQFFGPGTRLTVL.

CDR3 DNA sequence: TGCGCCAGCAGCGACGACAGGGGGTCGAACACTGAAGCTTTCTTT. Its protein is CASSDDRGSNTEAFF. The chain links TRBV10-2 to TRBJ1-1, with TRBD1 matching over 9 bases. The CDR3 totals 15 residues. With V trimmed by 6 bases and J by 1 base, 6 bases remained unmatched. Germline values: CDR1 WSHSY, CDR2 SAAADI.

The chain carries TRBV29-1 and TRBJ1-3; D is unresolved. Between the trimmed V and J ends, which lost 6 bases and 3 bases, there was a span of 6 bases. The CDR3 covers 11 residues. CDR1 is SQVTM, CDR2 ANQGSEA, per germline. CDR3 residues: CSVISGNTIYF. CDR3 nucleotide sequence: TGCAGCGTAATTAGTGGAAACACCATATATTTT.

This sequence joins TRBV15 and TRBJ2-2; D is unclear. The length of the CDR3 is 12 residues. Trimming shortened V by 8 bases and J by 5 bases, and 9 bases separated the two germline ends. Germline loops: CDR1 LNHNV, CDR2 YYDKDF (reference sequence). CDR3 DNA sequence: TGTGCCACCGTAGACGGGACCGGGGAGCTGTTTTTT. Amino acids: CATVDGTGELFF. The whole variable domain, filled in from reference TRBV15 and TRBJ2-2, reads DAMVIQNPRYQVTQFGKPVTLSCSQTLNHNVMYWYQQKSSQAPKLLFHYYDKDFNNEADTPDNFQSRRPNTSFCFLDIRSPGLGDTAMYLCATVDGTGELFFGEGSRLTVL.

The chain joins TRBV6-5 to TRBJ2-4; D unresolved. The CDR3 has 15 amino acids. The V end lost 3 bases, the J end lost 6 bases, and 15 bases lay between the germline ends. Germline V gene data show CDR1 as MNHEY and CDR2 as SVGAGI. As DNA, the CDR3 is TGTGCCAGCAGTTATAGTGCGGCCAATACAAACATTCAGTACTTC. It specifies CASSYSAANTNIQYF.

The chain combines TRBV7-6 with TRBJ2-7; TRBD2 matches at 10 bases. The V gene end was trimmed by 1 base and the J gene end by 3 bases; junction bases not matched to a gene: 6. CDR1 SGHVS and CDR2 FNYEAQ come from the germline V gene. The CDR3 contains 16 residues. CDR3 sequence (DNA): TGTGCCAGCAGCTTAGGGGCGACTAGCGGGTACTACGAGCAGTACTTC. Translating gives CASSLGATSGYYEQYF. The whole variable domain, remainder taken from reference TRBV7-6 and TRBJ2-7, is GAGVSQSPRYKVTKRGQDVALRCDPISGHVSLYWYRQALGQGPEFLTYFNYEAQQDKSGLPNDRFSAERPEGSISTLTIQRTEQRDSAMYRCASSLGATSGYYEQYFGPGTRLTVT.

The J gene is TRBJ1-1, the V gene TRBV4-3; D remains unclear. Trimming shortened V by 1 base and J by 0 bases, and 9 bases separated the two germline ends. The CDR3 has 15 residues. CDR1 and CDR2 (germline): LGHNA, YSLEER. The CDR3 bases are TGCGCCAGCAGCCAAGGTGGGAGTCTGAACACTGAAGCTTTCTTT. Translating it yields CASSQGGSLNTEAFF.

CDR3 coding DNA: TGCGCCAGCAGCCGAGGGGGACAGGCGTATGGCTACACCTTC. Residues: CASSRGGQAYGYTF. The chain has TRBV4-3 and TRBJ1-2; 8 bases are shared with TRBD1. With V trimmed by 4 bases and J by 5 bases, 6 bases remained unmatched. The V gene's germline CDR1 is LGHNA and CDR2 YSLEER. This CDR3 comprises 14 residues.

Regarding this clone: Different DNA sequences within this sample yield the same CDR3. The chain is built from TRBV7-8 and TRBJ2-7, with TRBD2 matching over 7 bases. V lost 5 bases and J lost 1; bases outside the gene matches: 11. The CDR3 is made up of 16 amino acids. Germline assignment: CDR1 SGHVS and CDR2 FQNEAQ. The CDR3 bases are TGTGCCAGCAGCCGGACTAGTGGGGCTTCTTCCTACGAGCAGTACTTC. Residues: CASSRTSGASSYEQYF. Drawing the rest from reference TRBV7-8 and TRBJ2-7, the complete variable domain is GAGVSQSPRYKVAKRGQDVALRCDPISGHVSLFWYQQALGQGPEFLTYFQNEAQLDKSGLPSDRFFAERPEGSVSTLKIQRTQQEDSAVYLCASSRTSGASSYEQYFGPGTRLTVT.

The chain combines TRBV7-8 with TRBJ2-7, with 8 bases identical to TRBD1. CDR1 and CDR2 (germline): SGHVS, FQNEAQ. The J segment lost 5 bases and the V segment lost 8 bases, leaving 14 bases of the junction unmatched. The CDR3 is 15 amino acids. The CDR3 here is CASSFPGQGSHEQYF. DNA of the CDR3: TGTGCCAGCTCCTTCCCCGGACAGGGCTCTCACGAGCAGTACTTC.

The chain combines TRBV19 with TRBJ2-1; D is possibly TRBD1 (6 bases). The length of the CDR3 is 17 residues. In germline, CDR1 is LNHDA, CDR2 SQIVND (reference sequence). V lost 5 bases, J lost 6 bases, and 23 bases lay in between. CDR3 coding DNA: TGTGCCAGTAGTCCTGGTGGGCTAGCAGGGGCTGGCAATGAGCAGTTCTTC. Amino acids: CASSPGGLAGAGNEQFF. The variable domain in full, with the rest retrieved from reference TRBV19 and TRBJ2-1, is DGGITQSPKYLFRKEGQNVTLSCEQNLNHDAMYWYRQDPGQGLRLIYYSQIVNDFQKGDIAEGYSVSREKKESFPLTVTSAQKNPTAFYLCASSPGGLAGAGNEQFFGPGTRLTVL.

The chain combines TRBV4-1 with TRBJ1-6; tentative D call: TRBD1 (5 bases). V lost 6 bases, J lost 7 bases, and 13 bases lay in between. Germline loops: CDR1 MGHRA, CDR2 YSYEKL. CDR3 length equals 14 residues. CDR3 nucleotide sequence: TGCGCCAGCAGTACCACTGGGGGGAATTCACCCCTCCACTTT. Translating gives CASSTTGGNSPLHF.

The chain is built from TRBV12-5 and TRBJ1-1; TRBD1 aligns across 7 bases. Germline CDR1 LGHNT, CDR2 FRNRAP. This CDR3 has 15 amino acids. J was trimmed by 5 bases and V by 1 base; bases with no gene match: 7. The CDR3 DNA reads TGTGCTAGTGGTTTGGCGACAGGGAGAAGGACTGAAGCTTTCTTT. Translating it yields CASGLATGRRTEAFF. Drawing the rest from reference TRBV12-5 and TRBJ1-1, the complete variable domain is DARVTQTPRHKVTEMGQEVTMRCQPILGHNTVFWYRQTMMQGLELLAYFRNRAPLDDSGMPKDRFSAEMPDATLATLKIQPSEPRDSAVYFCASGLATGRRTEAFFGQGTRLTVV.

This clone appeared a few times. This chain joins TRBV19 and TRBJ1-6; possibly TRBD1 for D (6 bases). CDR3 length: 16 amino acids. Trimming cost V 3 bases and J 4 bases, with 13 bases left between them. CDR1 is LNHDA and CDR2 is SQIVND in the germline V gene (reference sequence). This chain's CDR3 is CASSMDSYTYNSPLHF. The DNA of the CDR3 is TGTGCCAGTAGTATGGACAGTTATACTTATAATTCACCCCTCCACTTT.

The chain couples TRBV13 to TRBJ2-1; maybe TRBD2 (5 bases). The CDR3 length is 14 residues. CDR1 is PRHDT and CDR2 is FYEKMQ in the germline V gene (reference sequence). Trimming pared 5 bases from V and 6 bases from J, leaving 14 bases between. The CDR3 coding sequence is TGTGCCAGCAGCCCGCGGGCCATCACCAATGAGCAGTTCTTC. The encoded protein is CASSPRAITNEQFF.